What follows are 13 T cell receptor beta chains derived from one specimen sequenced in a study of shared clonotypes between healthy human individuals. TCRdb keeps only in-frame clones here, not all; method: immunoSEQ multiplex PCR. The sample consists of approximately 2.5 million clones, approximately 90% of them appearing once. The sequenced sample consisted of naive CD4+ T cells sorted from blood. The subset here: CD45RA+ positively selected. These receptors all stem from a man aged 18 to 29 in good health.

V gene TRBV7-2 combines with J gene TRBJ1-6; 7 bases are shared with TRBD1. The germline gives CDR1 SGHTA, CDR2 FQGNSA. The CDR3 consists of 14 residues. J gave up 10 bases and V 5 bases, and 8 bases lay outside the gene matches. CDR3 amino acids: CASSRDRVSSPLHF. The CDR3 nucleotides read TGTGCCAGCAGCCGAGACAGGGTGTCCTCACCCCTCCACTTT.

The chain uses TRBV19 and TRBJ2-7; a weak D match, TRBD1 (6 bases). Germline V gene lookup returns CDR1 LNHDA and CDR2 SQIVND (reference sequence). The CDR3 covers 12 residues. Trimming removed 8 bases at V and 3 bases at J, with 11 bases between. CDR3 sequence: CASRDTLYEQYF. CDR3 DNA: TGTGCCAGTCGGGACACCCTCTACGAGCAGTACTTC.

The CDR3, as DNA: TGTGCCAGCAGTGGCTTCGGGACGGTCTCCTACGAGCAGTACTTC. It translates to CASSGFGTVSYEQYF. V and J are TRBV6-1 and TRBJ2-7; D may match TRBD1 or TRBD2 (5 bases each). In germline, CDR1 is MNHNS, CDR2 SASEGT. V lost 4 bases, J lost 0 bases, and 13 bases lay in between. The CDR3 spans 15 residues.

About this clone itself: In the same sample, other DNA sequences code for this CDR3. The chain combines TRBV5-4 with TRBJ2-7; D is ambiguous. The CDR3 totals 14 residues. CDR1 and CDR2 (germline): SGHNT, YYREEE (reference sequence). The V end lost 0 bases, the J end lost 0 bases, and 7 bases lay between the germline ends. The CDR3 nucleotides read TGTGCCAGCAGCTTGGATGGGTCCTCCTACGAGCAGTACTTC. Translated, it gives CASSLDGSSYEQYF.

The rearrangement joins TRBV7-3 to TRBJ1-2; D is ambiguous. V gave up 5 bases and J gave up 4 bases, with 11 bases separating them. The CDR3 contains 13 residues. Germline CDR1 reads SGHTA; CDR2 reads FQGTGA. The CDR3 nucleotides are TGTGCCAGCAGCGTTGGACCGGGCTATGGCTACACCTTC. It codes for CASSVGPGYGYTF.

This rearrangement joins TRBV25-1 to TRBJ1-1, with D possibly being TRBD1 (6 bases). The CDR3 sequence is 15 residues long. Germline loops: CDR1 MGHDK, CDR2 SYGVNS. The V gene lost 3 bases and the J gene lost 6 bases, with 17 bases spanning the gap. CDR3 residues: CASSEAGVRFPEAFF. DNA of the CDR3: TGTGCCAGCAGTGAGGCAGGGGTCCGATTTCCTGAAGCTTTCTTT.

The gene calls are TRBV7-8 and TRBJ2-1; D possibly uses TRBD1 or TRBD2 (5 bases each). This CDR3 has 14 amino acids. The germline V and J ends were trimmed by 6 bases and 6 bases, with 15 bases remaining between them. The germline CDR1 and CDR2 sequences are SGHVS and FQNEAQ. CDR3 bases: TGTGCCAGCAGTTTTTCCGGGACCTCCAATGAGCAGTTCTTC. Translated, it gives CASSFSGTSNEQFF.

This rearrangement joins TRBV5-1 to TRBJ1-6, with TRBD1 matching 7 bases. CDR1 SGHRS and CDR2 YFSETQ come from the germline V gene. CDR3 length: 18 residues. V shed 0 bases and J 6 bases; nucleotides not matched to a gene: 12. The CDR3 spells CASSLGPPGTESNSPLHF. The CDR3 bases are TGCGCCAGCAGCTTGGGGCCCCCCGGGACAGAAAGTAATTCACCCCTCCACTTT. Looking up the rest from reference TRBV5-1 and TRBJ1-6 gives the full variable domain: KAGVTQTPRYLIKTRGQQVTLSCSPISGHRSVSWYQQTPGQGLQFLFEYFSETQRNKGNFPGRFSGRQFSNSRSEMNVSTLELGDSALYLCASSLGPPGTESNSPLHFGNGTRLTVT.

This clone was seen once. The V call is TRBV6-4, the J call TRBJ1-4; no firm D call. The CDR3 sequence is 14 residues long. Trimming took off 2 bases at V and 8 bases at J, with 12 bases between the two ends. Germline assignment: CDR1 MRHNA and CDR2 SNTAGT. The CDR3 DNA sequence: TGTGCCAGCAGTGACCGTATCCGAGGGGAAAAACTGTTTTTT. Encoded protein: CASSDRIRGEKLFF.

The chain couples TRBV6-1 to TRBJ2-5; either TRBD1 or TRBD2 may fit D (5 bases each). Trimming pared 5 bases from V and 4 bases from J, leaving 14 bases between. The CDR3 runs 14 residues. Germline V lookup: CDR1 MNHNS, CDR2 SASEGT. CDR3 nucleotides: TGTGCCAGCAGTAGGGGACCCTGGCGAGAGACCCAGTACTTC. Its translation is CASSRGPWRETQYF.

The genes are TRBV27 and TRBJ2-5, with no clear D. The CDR3 is made up of 15 amino acids. V was cut by 6 bases and J by 2 bases, with 16 bases left in between. From germline, CDR1 is MNHEY and CDR2 SMNVEV (reference sequence). This CDR3 is CASRGTVGVQETQYF. The CDR3 nucleotides read TGTGCCAGCAGAGGAACAGTTGGGGTTCAAGAGACCCAGTACTTC.

On this clone itself: The sample contains more than one DNA sequence encoding this CDR3. The genes are TRBV28 and TRBJ1-1; 7 positions agree with TRBD1. Unmatched junction bases numbered 1, after V lost 2 bases and J lost 4 bases. This CDR3 is 13 amino acids long. The germline CDR1 and CDR2 sequences are MDHEN and SYDVKM. CDR3 residues: CASSLQGGTEAFF. The CDR3, as DNA: TGTGCCAGCAGTTTACAGGGGGGCACTGAAGCTTTCTTT.

This chain connects TRBV30 to TRBJ1-3, with D unresolved. Trimming shortened V by 0 bases and J by 4 bases, and 13 bases separated the two germline ends. The CDR3 has 15 amino acids. The germline CDR1 and CDR2 sequences are GTSNPN and SVGIG (reference sequence). The DNA for the CDR3 is TGTGCCTGGAGTGTACAGAGCGGCGGGGGAAACACCATATATTTT. It yields the protein CAWSVQSGGGNTIYF.